These 30 T cell receptor beta chains came from one sample sequenced in a study of shared clonotypes between healthy human individuals. TCRdb's table, derived via immunoSEQ multiplex PCR, lists solely in-frame clones and lacks some. The sample includes roughly 2.4 million clones, 95% of them seen just once. Sequenced material: naive CD4+ T cells sorted from blood. The subset denotes: CD45RA+ positively selected. These receptors were obtained from a man between 18 and 35 years old in good health.

The chain employs TRBV7-8 and TRBJ2-7; TRBD1 matches 10 bases. The CDR3 length is 17 residues. Germline trimming cut 3 bases from V and 5 bases from J; bases unmatched to any gene: 13. Germline-derived CDR1 and CDR2 are SGHVS and FQNEAQ. The CDR3 is CASSLTLTGGSLDEQYF. The CDR3 DNA reads as TGTGCCAGCAGCTTGACCCTGACAGGGGGCTCCCTTGACGAGCAGTACTTC.

This clone was observed a single time. The chain recombines TRBV19 with TRBJ1-6; D is uncertain. The V and J ends lost 11 bases and 7 bases respectively, with 15 bases between them. The CDR3 covers 13 residues. Germline V CDR1 and CDR2: LNHDA, SQIVND (reference sequence). The CDR3 spells CAASSSLNSPLHF. The CDR3 nucleotides read TGTGCCGCGAGTAGCTCTCTAAATTCACCCCTCCACTTT.

J is TRBJ2-5 and V is TRBV4-2; TRBD1 aligns across 9 bases. The germline gives CDR1 LGHNA, CDR2 YNFKEQ. The J segment lost 2 bases and the V segment lost 1 base, leaving 2 bases of the junction unmatched. The length of the CDR3 is 15 residues. This CDR3 is CASSQAGTGQETQYF. The CDR3 coding sequence is TGTGCCAGCAGCCAAGCCGGGACAGGGCAAGAGACCCAGTACTTC.

Points on this clone: At the DNA level, this CDR3 is encoded by other sequences in the same sample as well. This sequence joins TRBV30 and TRBJ2-1; TRBD2 matches at 9 bases. The CDR3 has 16 amino acids. J lost 1 base, V lost 0 bases, and 4 bases had no gene match. The germline V gene encodes CDR1 GTSNPN and CDR2 SVGIG (reference sequence). The DNA for the CDR3 is TGTGCCTGGAGTGTACGACTAGCGGATTCCTACAATGAGCAGTTCTTC. It yields the protein CAWSVRLADSYNEQFF.

This sequence joins TRBV6-5 and TRBJ2-7, with 7 bases matching TRBD2. Germline values: CDR1 MNHEY, CDR2 SVGAGI. The V segment lost 4 bases and the J segment 2 bases; nucleotides outside the gene matches: 5. The CDR3 is 14 amino acids. CDR3 sequence: CASSFVGGPYEQYF. In DNA, the CDR3 is TGTGCCAGCAGTTTTGTGGGAGGGCCCTACGAGCAGTACTTC.

This chain joins TRBV5-6 and TRBJ2-7; 7 positions agree with TRBD1. The CDR3 extends over 17 amino acids. The junction had 9 bases not matched to a gene; V was cut back by 0 bases and J by 0 bases. In germline, CDR1 is SGHDT, CDR2 YYEEEE. In DNA form, the CDR3 reads TGTGCCAGCAGCTTGGGGATCCGGGACAGACCCTCCTACGAGCAGTACTTC. This encodes CASSLGIRDRPSYEQYF.

Concerning this clone: In the same sample, other DNA sequences code for this CDR3. The chain employs TRBV19 and TRBJ1-1; no clear D. CDR3 length: 13 residues. V lost 4 bases, J lost 1 base, and 7 bases lay in between. The V gene's germline CDR1 is LNHDA and CDR2 SQIVND (reference sequence). CDR3 bases: TGTGCCAGTAGTACGCAGAAGAACACTGAAGCTTTCTTT. This codes for CASSTQKNTEAFF.

V gene TRBV5-1 combines with J gene TRBJ2-2; D gene unclear. Germline V gives CDR1 SGHRS, CDR2 YFSETQ. The ends were cut back, 3 bases at V and 5 bases at J, with 11 bases in the middle. The CDR3 covers 14 residues. CDR3 amino acids: CASSSLTATGELFF. The CDR3 DNA is TGCGCCAGCAGCTCCCTCACGGCGACCGGGGAGCTGTTTTTT.

V and J are TRBV6-1 and TRBJ1-2; TRBD1 is a possible D gene (6 bases). Germline CDR1 and CDR2: MNHNS and SASEGT. The CDR3 is made up of 17 amino acids. Trimming removed 5 bases from V and 5 bases from J, with 24 bases in between. The CDR3 DNA is TGTGCCAGCAGTAAAGGGGCGGAGACAGGACCGATATATGGCTACACCTTC. It encodes CASSKGAETGPIYGYTF.

The chain joins TRBV10-3 to TRBJ2-1; D might be TRBD1 or TRBD2, each matching 5 bases. This CDR3 has 14 amino acids. Trimming removed 6 bases from V and 5 bases from J, with 14 bases in between. Germline CDR1 ENHRY, CDR2 SYGVKD. The CDR3 is CAIRPNLGDNEQFF. The CDR3 region has the DNA TGTGCCATCAGGCCCAACTTGGGGGACAATGAGCAGTTCTTC.

About this clone itself: Other DNA sequences within the sample encode an identical CDR3. The CDR3 reads CASSLRTGSYEQYF. The CDR3 DNA follows: TGTGCCAGCAGTCTAAGAACAGGATCCTACGAGCAGTACTTC. The chain links TRBV28 to TRBJ2-7; possible D gene TRBD1, 5 bases. The CDR3 runs to 14 residues. Germline V CDR1 and CDR2: MDHEN, SYDVKM. V lost 5 bases and J lost 1, with 12 bases in between.

Turning to this clone: This sample also contains other DNA sequences that code for the same CDR3. This CDR3 is CAISEGGTSSYEQYF. CDR3 nucleotides: TGTGCCATCAGTGAGGGGGGCACGAGCTCCTACGAGCAGTACTTC. This sequence joins TRBV10-3 and TRBJ2-7; D is possibly TRBD1 (6 bases). The V gene's germline CDR1 is ENHRY and CDR2 SYGVKD. The V gene lost 2 bases and the J gene lost 0 bases, with 11 bases spanning the gap. The CDR3 has 15 residues.

This clone was recorded once. The J gene is TRBJ2-1, the V gene TRBV28; D is unclear. The V gene lost 3 bases and the J gene lost 3 bases, with 6 bases spanning the gap. This CDR3 spans 13 amino acids. The germline CDR1 and CDR2 sequences are MDHEN and SYDVKM. This chain's CDR3 is CASSFRLYNEQFF. In DNA form, the CDR3 reads TGTGCCAGCAGTTTTCGGCTCTACAATGAGCAGTTCTTC.

A word on this clone: Other DNA sequences of this sample code for an identical CDR3. The V call is TRBV18, the J call TRBJ2-7; 7 bases match TRBD1. The germline V gene encodes CDR1 KGHSH and CDR2 LQKENI. Trimming at V came to 0 bases and at J to 4 bases, leaving 3 bases not matched to a gene. This CDR3 contains 14 residues. In nucleotides, the CDR3 is TGTGCCAGCTCACCACCGGGACAGCCTTACGAGCAGTACTTC. Encoded protein: CASSPPGQPYEQYF.

This chain joins TRBV5-6 and TRBJ1-2, with no clear D. The V gene lost 6 bases and the J gene lost 1 base, with 13 bases spanning the gap. Germline CDR1 SGHDT, CDR2 YYEEEE. The CDR3 covers 14 residues. CDR3 nucleotide sequence: TGTGCCAGCAACCAAGGAGGCCTTAACTATGGCTACACCTTC. Translated: CASNQGGLNYGYTF.

This clone was observed a handful of times. The genes are TRBV6-5 and TRBJ1-3; unclear D gene. The CDR3 is made up of 11 amino acids. V was trimmed by 5 bases and J by 4 bases, leaving 3 bases between them. CDR1 MNHEY and CDR2 SVGAGI come from the germline V gene. The CDR3, as DNA: TGTGCCAGCAGTAACGGAAACACCATATATTTT. Encoded protein: CASSNGNTIYF.

The rearrangement joins TRBV9 to TRBJ2-2; D remains ambiguous. Trimming shortened V by 0 bases and J by 1 base, and 10 bases separated the two germline ends. The germline V gene encodes CDR1 SGDLS and CDR2 YYNGEE. The CDR3 totals 16 residues. The DNA for the CDR3 is TGTGCCAGCAGCGTAGCTGGCGCACAGAACACCGGGGAGCTGTTTTTT. Protein product: CASSVAGAQNTGELFF.

This chain connects TRBV7-9 to TRBJ1-2, with 8 bases identical to TRBD1. CDR1 SEHNR and CDR2 FQNEAQ come from the germline V gene (reference sequence). Trimming took 1 base from V and 4 from J; bases not matched to a gene: 8. This CDR3 spans 16 amino acids. CDR3 in amino acids: CASSLDLGTGTYGYTF. In DNA form, the CDR3 reads TGTGCCAGCAGCTTAGACCTTGGGACAGGTACCTATGGCTACACCTTC.

This chain connects TRBV6-6 to TRBJ1-2; D is unresolved. The V gene lost 7 bases and the J gene lost 3 bases, with 6 bases spanning the gap. The CDR3 has 11 residues. Germline V lookup: CDR1 MNHNY, CDR2 SVGAGI (reference sequence). The CDR3 DNA sequence: TGTGCCAGCAACTCTTACTATGGCTACACCTTC. The encoded protein is CASNSYYGYTF.

This sequence joins TRBV27 and TRBJ1-5; 9 bases line up with TRBD1. The CDR3 has 15 amino acids. Germline V gene sequence: CDR1 MNHEY, CDR2 SMNVEV (reference sequence). Germline trimming cut 8 bases from V and 6 bases from J; bases unmatched to any gene: 11. CDR3 nucleotides: TGTGCCAGCCGGCAAAGGGGGACAGGGTTTCAGCCCCAGCATTTT. This codes for CASRQRGTGFQPQHF.

The rearrangement uses TRBV6-6 and TRBJ2-2; D unresolved. The CDR3 consists of 14 residues. Germline CDR1 MNHNY, CDR2 SVGAGI (reference sequence). V was cut by 2 bases and J by 6 bases, with 10 bases left in between. DNA of the CDR3: TGTGCCAGCAGTTACGCCTTGGCGGCCGGGGAGCTGTTTTTT. This translates into CASSYALAAGELFF.

The CDR3 reads CASSLGFEGNQPQHF. The CDR3 region has the DNA TGTGCCAGCAGTTTAGGGTTTGAGGGCAATCAGCCCCAGCATTTT. This chain connects TRBV28 to TRBJ1-5; D gene uncertain. The V end was cut by 2 bases, the J end by 2 bases, with 10 bases between. This CDR3 is 15 amino acids long. Germline V CDR1 and CDR2: MDHEN, SYDVKM.

The genes are TRBV15 and TRBJ2-1; 7 nucleotides align to TRBD2. Germline V lookup: CDR1 LNHNV, CDR2 YYDKDF (reference sequence). V was clipped by 1 base and J by 9 bases; unmatched bases: 9. The CDR3 length is 15 residues. CDR3 bases: TGTGCCACCAGCAGAGTCGGCGGGAGTTGGGGTGAGCAGTTCTTC. It specifies CATSRVGGSWGEQFF. The whole variable domain, filled in from reference TRBV15 and TRBJ2-1, reads DAMVIQNPRYQVTQFGKPVTLSCSQTLNHNVMYWYQQKSSQAPKLLFHYYDKDFNNEADTPDNFQSRRPNTSFCFLDIRSPGLGDTAMYLCATSRVGGSWGEQFFGPGTRLTVL.

J is TRBJ1-6 and V is TRBV5-1; 8 bases map to TRBD1. V was clipped by 6 bases and J by 8 bases; unmatched bases: 13. In germline, CDR1 is SGHRS, CDR2 YFSETQ. The CDR3 length is 16 residues. CDR3 bases: TGCGCCAGCAAACGTTGGTCAGGGGGCGATGATTCACCCCTCCACTTT. Its translation: CASKRWSGGDDSPLHF.

J is TRBJ2-7 and V is TRBV11-3, with 10 bases matching TRBD1. The CDR3 contains 13 residues. In germline, CDR1 is SGHNT, CDR2 YENEEA. V lost 5 bases to trimming and J lost 7 bases; unmatched junction nucleotides: 5. The chain's CDR3 is CASSRGTGDEQYF. Here the CDR3 DNA reads TGTGCCAGCAGCCGTGGGACAGGGGATGAGCAGTACTTC.

The chain is built from TRBV6-5 and TRBJ1-6; D is uncertain. This CDR3 region has 14 residues. V was shortened by 7 bases and J by 4 bases, with 11 bases between the two germline ends. CDR1 and CDR2 (germline): MNHEY, SVGAGI. In DNA form, the CDR3 reads TGTGCCAGCACCCAACCGGGGTATAATTCACCCCTCCACTTT. Its translation: CASTQPGYNSPLHF.

This sequence joins TRBV5-6 and TRBJ1-2; the match to TRBD1 covers 9 bases. Per germline, CDR1 SGHDT and CDR2 YYEEEE. Trimming took 4 bases from V and 2 from J; bases not matched to a gene: 3. The CDR3 has 14 residues. This chain's CDR3 is CASSPGTGNYGYTF. The CDR3 bases are TGTGCCAGCAGCCCCGGGACAGGGAACTATGGCTACACCTTC.

The chain has TRBV5-5 and TRBJ1-1, with D perhaps matching TRBD1 (6 bases). CDR3 length: 13 amino acids. The V and J ends lost 4 bases and 3 bases respectively, with 10 bases between them. CDR1 and CDR2 from the germline V gene are SGHKS and YYEKEE (reference sequence). The CDR3 region has the DNA TGTGCCAGCAGCCAAGACAGGTACACTGAAGCTTTCTTT. Translation gives CASSQDRYTEAFF.

The chain joins TRBV7-9 to TRBJ2-7; no firm D call. Trimming removed 1 base at V and 5 bases at J, with 9 bases between. The CDR3 loop spans 13 amino acids. Germline CDR1 is SEHNR and CDR2 is FQNEAQ (reference sequence). CDR3 DNA sequence: TGTGCCAGCAGCTTAGTAGGCACCAACGAGCAGTACTTC. Its translation: CASSLVGTNEQYF.

This chain links TRBV25-1 with TRBJ1-4; D is unresolved. CDR3 length: 13 residues. Trimming left V 3 bases short and J 7 bases short, with 9 bases between. CDR1 is MGHDK, CDR2 SYGVNS, per germline. CDR3: CASSDWEVEKLFF. CDR3 in DNA: TGTGCCAGCAGTGATTGGGAGGTTGAAAAACTGTTTTTT.